Below are 30 T cell receptor beta chains sequenced from a single sample in a study of cytotoxic CD8 clonotypes in ibrutinib-treated CLL. The table came from immunoSEQ multiplex PCR; TCRdb's copy has only in-frame clones and leaves some out. The sample yields hundreds of thousands of clones, around 70% seen once. The sequences come from PBMCs, collected after 12 months of ibrutinib treatment. Receptors were obtained from a human donor with chronic lymphocytic leukemia.

The chain links TRBV6-4 to TRBJ1-2; 7 nucleotides match TRBD1. The CDR3 has 13 amino acids. V was pared by 6 bases and J by 7 bases, with 8 bases of the junction left unmatched. Per germline, CDR1 MRHNA and CDR2 SNTAGT. CDR3 in DNA: TGTGCCAGCAGCAGGACAGGCGCTTTTGGCTACACCTTC. This sequence encodes CASSRTGAFGYTF.

V and J are TRBV5-6 and TRBJ2-7; TRBD2 aligns across 10 bases. Germline V gives CDR1 SGHDT, CDR2 YYEEEE. The CDR3 has 17 residues. The trim removed 3 bases at V and 4 bases at J, leaving 13 bases unmatched. This chain's CDR3 is CASSSSSSGLAWYEQYF. The CDR3 nucleotides are TGTGCCAGCAGCTCATCGTCGTCGGGACTAGCGTGGTACGAGCAGTACTTC. The complete variable domain, with remaining parts taken from reference TRBV5-6 and TRBJ2-7, reads DAGVTQSPTHLIKTRGQQVTLRCSPKSGHDTVSWYQQALGQGPQFIFQYYEEEERQRGNFPDRFSGHQFPNYSSELNVNALLLGDSALYLCASSSSSSGLAWYEQYFGPGTRLTVT.

The chain recombines TRBV7-6 with TRBJ2-7; TRBD1 matches at 10 bases. This CDR3 is built from 14 residues. Germline lookup yields CDR1 SGHVS and CDR2 FNYEAQ. V dropped 5 bases and J dropped 6; count of bases not matched to a gene: 7. CDR3 in DNA: TGTGCCAGCAGCCCTCAGACAGGGGGCGGCGAGCAGTACTTC. Translating gives CASSPQTGGGEQYF.

This clone has a handful of counts. CDR3 DNA: TGTGCCAGTAGGTCTCGGGAGCAAGCTTTCTTT. It translates to CASRSREQAFF. This chain uses TRBV19 with TRBJ1-1, with no clear D. The CDR3 is 11 residues long. The V gene lost 6 bases and the J gene lost 9 bases, with 11 bases spanning the gap. From germline, CDR1 is LNHDA and CDR2 SQIVND (reference sequence).

This chain connects TRBV18 to TRBJ1-5; TRBD1 aligns across 8 bases. V shed 3 bases, J shed 2 bases, and the junction held 3 bases outside the gene matches. CDR1 is KGHSH and CDR2 is LQKENI in the germline V gene. This CDR3 spans 15 amino acids. This chain's CDR3 is CASSPTGGGNQPQHF. CDR3 DNA sequence: TGTGCCAGCTCACCCACAGGGGGGGGCAATCAGCCCCAGCATTTT.

Only a few counts were recorded for this clone. The chain couples TRBV14 to TRBJ2-3, with 7 positions matching TRBD2. Germline assignment: CDR1 SGHDN and CDR2 FVKESK. The CDR3 has 15 residues. Germline trimming cut 4 bases from V and 2 bases from J; bases unmatched to any gene: 6. CDR3: CASSPVGGYTDTQYF. In nucleotides, the CDR3 is TGTGCCAGCAGCCCCGTCGGGGGGTACACAGATACGCAGTATTTT.

The V call is TRBV5-6, the J call TRBJ2-2; TRBD2 might be the D (5 bases). The germline V gene has CDR1 SGHDT and CDR2 YYEEEE. The germline V and J ends were trimmed by 4 bases and 4 bases, with 11 bases remaining between them. The CDR3 runs to 14 residues. The CDR3 DNA reads TGTGCCAGCAGCCAACTAGTTGGCACCGGGGAGCTGTTTTTT. Encoded protein: CASSQLVGTGELFF.

This clone occurred once. The chain uses TRBV29-1 and TRBJ2-3, with D tentatively TRBD2 (5 bases). V lost 3 bases and J 0 bases, leaving 7 bases between the germline ends. The germline CDR1 and CDR2 sequences are SQVTM and ANQGSEA. The CDR3 covers 13 residues. Written as DNA, the CDR3 is TGCAGCGTTGAGGGCGGGAGCACAGATACGCAGTATTTT. Encoded protein: CSVEGGSTDTQYF.

This chain uses TRBV11-3 with TRBJ2-5, with TRBD1 matching over 7 bases. The CDR3 runs to 14 residues. V trimming: 5 bases; J trimming: 4 bases; junction bases outside the gene matches: 7. Germline V CDR1 and CDR2: SGHNT, YENEEA. The CDR3 DNA sequence: TGTGCCAGCAGCGTAACCGGGACAGTAGAGACCCAGTACTTC. Its protein is CASSVTGTVETQYF.

The chain couples TRBV29-1 to TRBJ2-1, with unresolved D. Trimming took 3 bases from V and 9 from J, leaving 9 bases between them. This CDR3 is built from 11 residues. CDR1 is SQVTM, CDR2 ANQGSEA, per germline. This CDR3 is CSVEGSIEQFF. CDR3 bases: TGCAGCGTTGAGGGAAGTATTGAGCAGTTCTTC.

This rearrangement joins TRBV7-2 to TRBJ1-3; D not resolved. This CDR3 is built from 16 residues. CDR1 and CDR2 from the germline V gene are SGHTA and FQGNSA. Trimming pared 5 bases from V and 0 bases from J, leaving 14 bases between. Here the CDR3 reads CASSPTVRLSGNTIYF. CDR3 DNA: TGTGCCAGCAGCCCCACGGTGAGACTCTCTGGAAACACCATATATTTT.

V gene TRBV6-1 combines with J gene TRBJ2-7, with 9 bases that match TRBD1. Trimming cost V 7 bases and J 3 bases; bases outside gene matches: 10. CDR1 and CDR2 from the germline V gene are MNHNS and SASEGT. The CDR3 contains 15 residues. CDR3 loop: CASTERDRANYEQYF. The DNA of the CDR3 is TGTGCCAGCACCGAACGGGACAGGGCCAACTACGAGCAGTACTTC.

This clone was seen a handful of times. The chain uses TRBV29-1 and TRBJ2-5; 9 bases are a match to TRBD2. The length of the CDR3 is 13 residues. Germline CDR1 reads SQVTM; CDR2 reads ANQGSEA. With V trimmed by 7 bases and J by 5 bases, 8 bases remained unmatched. This CDR3 reads CSAAGGGGETQYF. The CDR3 DNA follows: TGCAGCGCAGCGGGAGGAGGGGGCGAGACCCAGTACTTC.

In its sample, this clone was seen once. The V call is TRBV5-6, the J call TRBJ1-6, with 7 bases matching TRBD1. The V segment lost 1 base and the J segment 6 bases; nucleotides outside the gene matches: 4. This CDR3 contains 15 residues. Germline assignment: CDR1 SGHDT and CDR2 YYEEEE. The CDR3 DNA reads TGTGCCAGCAGCTTGCAAGGGGGCTTTAATTCACCCCTCCACTTT. This encodes CASSLQGGFNSPLHF.

The J gene is TRBJ2-2, the V gene TRBV7-9, with D perhaps matching TRBD1 (5 bases). This CDR3 has 12 residues. From germline, CDR1 is SEHNR and CDR2 FQNEAQ (reference sequence). Trimming took off 8 bases at V and 3 bases at J, with 7 bases between the two ends. The CDR3 nucleotides read TGTGCCAGCCTGACAGACACCGGGGAGCTGTTTTTT. Its protein is CASLTDTGELFF.

There are many counts of this clone. The genes are TRBV6-5 and TRBJ2-3; unclear D gene. This CDR3 spans 15 amino acids. Germline-derived CDR1 and CDR2 are MNHEY and SVGAGI. Between the trimmed V and J ends, which lost 0 bases and 0 bases, there was a span of 7 bases. The CDR3 DNA reads TGTGCCAGCAGTTACTCGCGAGAGAGCACAGATACGCAGTATTTT. Amino acid sequence: CASSYSRESTDTQYF.

The chain is built from TRBV5-6 and TRBJ1-1, with D unresolved. V dropped 2 bases and J dropped 1 base, with 12 bases sitting between them. Per germline, CDR1 SGHDT and CDR2 YYEEEE. The CDR3 is 15 amino acids. The CDR3 region has the DNA TGTGCCAGCAGCTTTAGGGATCGGACGAACACTGAAGCTTTCTTT. Translated: CASSFRDRTNTEAFF. Based on the CDR3 plus reference TRBV5-6 and TRBJ1-1, the full variable domain is DAGVTQSPTHLIKTRGQQVTLRCSPKSGHDTVSWYQQALGQGPQFIFQYYEEEERQRGNFPDRFSGHQFPNYSSELNVNALLLGDSALYLCASSFRDRTNTEAFFGQGTRLTVV.

The J gene is TRBJ2-7, the V gene TRBV9; 16 bases agree with TRBD2. Trimming at V came to 3 bases and at J to 5 bases, leaving 5 bases not matched to a gene. Germline V CDR1 and CDR2: SGDLS, YYNGEE. The length of the CDR3 is 16 residues. CDR3 nucleotide sequence: TGTGCCAGCAGCGCGGGACTAGCGGGAGGGATCGACGAGCAGTACTTC. Translated, it gives CASSAGLAGGIDEQYF.

The rearrangement uses TRBV19 and TRBJ1-1, with D uncertain. The CDR3 runs 15 residues. Germline-derived CDR1 and CDR2 are LNHDA and SQIVND (reference sequence). Trimming stripped 1 base from V and 6 bases from J, with 15 bases between. The CDR3 region has the DNA TGTGCCAGTAGTATAGCCCCTACCCGGGGAGCTGAAGCTTTCTTT. Translation: CASSIAPTRGAEAFF.

This chain links TRBV11-1 with TRBJ1-3; a weak D match, TRBD1 (5 bases). The CDR3 has 15 residues. Germline lookup yields CDR1 SGHAT and CDR2 FQDESV (reference sequence). Between the trimmed V and J ends, which lost 4 bases and 4 bases, there was a span of 14 bases. CDR3 protein: CASSYGAVSGNTIYF. The DNA for the CDR3 is TGTGCCAGCAGCTATGGGGCAGTGTCCGGAAACACCATATATTTT.

J is TRBJ2-7 and V is TRBV7-9, with 9 bases that match TRBD2. The germline V gene encodes CDR1 SEHNR and CDR2 FQNEAQ (reference sequence). The junction had 8 bases not matched to a gene; V was cut back by 5 bases and J by 6 bases. This CDR3 is 14 amino acids long. The DNA for the CDR3 is TGTGCCAGCAGCGGAACCCCGACTAGCGGCGAGCAGTACTTC. Protein: CASSGTPTSGEQYF.

This clone was detected only once. The rearrangement links TRBV7-8 to TRBJ1-1; D may be TRBD1 (5 bases). Germline assignment: CDR1 SGHVS and CDR2 FQNEAQ. The V and J ends lost 4 bases and 4 bases respectively, with 16 bases between them. CDR3 length: 15 residues. CDR3 amino acids: CASSSVGGGGTEAFF. The CDR3 nucleotides read TGTGCCAGCAGCTCAGTCGGGGGGGGTGGCACTGAAGCTTTCTTT.

V is TRBV7-6 and J is TRBJ1-3, with D perhaps TRBD1 (6 bases). The CDR3 covers 17 residues. CDR1 and CDR2 from the germline V gene are SGHVS and FNYEAQ. The germline V and J ends were trimmed by 2 bases and 0 bases, with 14 bases remaining between them. As DNA, the CDR3 is TGTGCCAGCAGCTTACCCCCTAGGGGGGCCTCTGGAAACACCATATATTTT. Translated: CASSLPPRGASGNTIYF.

V usage is TRBV9 and J usage is TRBJ2-3; D unresolved. Trimming stripped 0 bases from V and 2 bases from J, with 13 bases between. Germline CDR1 is SGDLS and CDR2 is YYNGEE. This CDR3 spans 16 amino acids. The CDR3 reads CASSVEPGDLTDTQYF. CDR3 nucleotides: TGTGCCAGCAGCGTAGAGCCCGGAGACCTCACAGATACGCAGTATTTT.

The chain couples TRBV4-1 to TRBJ2-7, with a weak D call TRBD2 (6 bases). The CDR3 consists of 13 residues. CDR1 is MGHRA and CDR2 is YSYEKL in the germline V gene. Trimming took off 1 base at V and 2 bases at J, with 6 bases between the two ends. In DNA, the CDR3 is TGCGCCAGCAGCCAAGGACTAGCCTACGAGCAGTACTTC. This codes for CASSQGLAYEQYF.

This clone was found a few times. V and J are TRBV7-2 and TRBJ1-5; D remains unclear. V lost 5 bases, J lost 5 bases, and 10 bases lay in between. The CDR3 is 13 amino acids. Germline CDR1 reads SGHTA; CDR2 reads FQGNSA. This CDR3 is CASSQRRDQPQHF. CDR3 bases: TGTGCCAGCAGCCAGCGTCGAGATCAGCCCCAGCATTTT.

J is TRBJ2-2 and V is TRBV14; 12 nucleotides align to TRBD2. The germline V gene encodes CDR1 SGHDN and CDR2 FVKESK. There are 15 residues in the CDR3. Germline trimming cut 5 bases from V and 6 bases from J; bases unmatched to any gene: 4. This CDR3 is CASSLGLAGSGELFF. The CDR3 nucleotides are TGTGCCAGCAGCTTGGGACTAGCGGGCTCCGGGGAGCTGTTTTTT.

In this sample, this clone turned up many times. This chain joins TRBV7-6 and TRBJ2-3; 7 bases agree with TRBD2. Germline V gene lookup returns CDR1 SGHVS and CDR2 FNYEAQ. V gave up 1 base and J gave up 3 bases; unmatched junction bases: 7. The CDR3 sequence is 16 residues long. In DNA, the CDR3 is TGTGCCAGCAGCTTAGGATTGGGGGGGAGAACAGATACGCAGTATTTT. It specifies CASSLGLGGRTDTQYF.

The chain has TRBV7-8 and TRBJ1-5; D is unresolved. This CDR3 is 15 amino acids long. The germline V and J ends were trimmed by 5 bases and 4 bases, with 15 bases remaining between them. Germline-derived CDR1 and CDR2 are SGHVS and FQNEAQ. The CDR3 spells CASSPTQVRNQPQHF. CDR3 DNA sequence: TGTGCCAGCAGCCCCACTCAAGTCCGAAATCAGCCCCAGCATTTT. Full variable domain (remainder filled in from reference TRBV7-8 and TRBJ1-5): GAGVSQSPRYKVAKRGQDVALRCDPISGHVSLFWYQQALGQGPEFLTYFQNEAQLDKSGLPSDRFFAERPEGSVSTLKIQRTQQEDSAVYLCASSPTQVRNQPQHFGDGTRLSIL.

This chain links TRBV28 with TRBJ1-5; no clear D gene. The CDR3 is 10 amino acids. CDR1 and CDR2 (germline): MDHEN, SYDVKM. CDR3 DNA: TGTGCTAGCGGCAATCAGCCCCAGCATTTT. Amino acids: CASGNQPQHF.